A single sample gave rise to the 29 T cell receptor beta chains below, sequenced in a study of cytomegalovirus exposure and HLA in healthy donors. Primers included in the PCR were 60 Vbeta and 13 Jbeta primers. Libraries were prepared by immunoSEQ multiplex PCR; TCRdb keeps only in-frame clonotypes and omits some of them. The sample has roughly 78,000 clones. Sequencing was done on a sample of PBMCs. These receptors were taken from a man aged 40-50 years in good health and CMV-seronegative.

The V and J genes are TRBV29-1 and TRBJ2-6; D ambiguous. Looked up from germline, CDR1 is SQVTM and CDR2 is ANQGSEA. This CDR3 has 14 amino acids. Trimming took 3 bases from V and 0 from J, leaving 6 bases between them. The DNA of the CDR3 is TGCAGCGTTGATATCGGCTCTGGGGCCAACGTCCTGACTTTC. This sequence encodes CSVDIGSGANVLTF. The whole variable domain, remainder taken from reference TRBV29-1 and TRBJ2-6, is SAVISQKPSRDICQRGTSLTIQCQVDSQVTMMFWYRQQPGQSLTLIATANQGSEATYESGFVIDKFPISRPNLTFSTLTVSNMSPEDSSIYLCSVDIGSGANVLTFGAGSRLTVL.

The chain uses TRBV19 and TRBJ1-3, with TRBD1 matching over 8 bases. V trimming: 5 bases; J trimming: 2 bases; junction bases outside the gene matches: 8. The CDR3 extends over 16 amino acids. The germline V gene encodes CDR1 LNHDA and CDR2 SQIVND (reference sequence). CDR3 sequence: CASSPRTGRTGNTIYF. The CDR3 DNA reads as TGTGCCAGTAGTCCACGGACAGGGAGGACTGGAAACACCATATATTTT.

The V and J genes are TRBV15 and TRBJ2-3, with D tentatively TRBD1 (5 bases). Germline V gene data show CDR1 as LNHNV and CDR2 as YYDKDF (reference sequence). This CDR3 comprises 16 residues. V lost 3 bases, J lost 2 bases, and 15 bases lay in between. The CDR3 DNA sequence: TGTGCCACCAGCAGCCGCAGGGTCCAGTCCACAGATACGCAGTATTTT. Encoded protein: CATSSRRVQSTDTQYF.

V usage is TRBV15 and J usage is TRBJ1-1; D may be TRBD1 (6 bases). The germline V gene encodes CDR1 LNHNV and CDR2 YYDKDF (reference sequence). Between the trimmed V and J ends, which lost 3 bases and 0 bases, there was a span of 11 bases. This CDR3 spans 15 amino acids. This CDR3 reads CATSRLGALNTEAFF. CDR3 bases: TGTGCCACCAGCAGGTTGGGGGCGCTGAACACTGAAGCTTTCTTT.

The rearrangement uses TRBV10-1 and TRBJ2-3, with unresolved D. V was trimmed by 2 bases and J by 5 bases, leaving 8 bases between them. The germline V gene encodes CDR1 WNHNN and CDR2 SYGVQD (reference sequence). The CDR3 has 13 amino acids. CDR3 protein: CASSELPGDTQYF. CDR3 DNA sequence: TGCGCCAGCAGTGAGCTTCCAGGAGATACGCAGTATTTT.

The chain links TRBV18 to TRBJ2-4; 8 nucleotides line up with TRBD1. This CDR3 comprises 20 residues. With 3 bases clipped from V and 2 bases from J, the junction kept 18 bases outside the gene matches. Germline V gives CDR1 KGHSH, CDR2 LQKENI. The CDR3 region has the DNA TGTGCCAGCTCACCCGGCTTCGGGACAGGACCCTCGGAGCCCAAAAACATTCAGTACTTC. This translates into CASSPGFGTGPSEPKNIQYF.

V and J are TRBV2 and TRBJ2-7; 11 bases match TRBD2. J was trimmed by 1 base and V by 5 bases; bases with no gene match: 4. Per the germline V gene, CDR1 is SNHLY and CDR2 is FYNNEI. This CDR3 spans 15 amino acids. The CDR3: CASSLAGGGSYEQYF. CDR3 nucleotides: TGTGCCAGCAGTTTAGCGGGAGGGGGTTCCTACGAGCAGTACTTC.

V is TRBV19 and J is TRBJ2-5; TRBD2 matches 8 bases. V trimming: 5 bases; J trimming: 2 bases; junction bases outside the gene matches: 7. Germline V gene lookup returns CDR1 LNHDA and CDR2 SQIVND (reference sequence). The CDR3 has 15 residues. CDR3 sequence reads: CASSPKIAGQETQYF. The CDR3 DNA reads TGTGCCAGTAGTCCCAAAATAGCGGGGCAAGAGACCCAGTACTTC.

The chain couples TRBV19 to TRBJ2-2, with D maybe TRBD1 (5 bases). The CDR3 spans 15 residues. CDR1 is LNHDA, CDR2 SQIVND, per germline (reference sequence). V was shortened by 6 bases and J by 3 bases, with 14 bases between the two germline ends. This CDR3 is CASRVGDFYTGELFF. The CDR3 nucleotides read TGTGCCAGTAGGGTAGGGGATTTCTACACCGGGGAGCTGTTTTTT.

The chain joins TRBV5-6 to TRBJ1-1; D not resolved. The germline CDR1 and CDR2 sequences are SGHDT and YYEEEE. Trimming removed 3 bases at V and 3 bases at J, with 6 bases between. The CDR3 covers 12 residues. The CDR3 loop is CASSWEYTEAFF. CDR3 DNA sequence: TGTGCCAGCAGCTGGGAGTACACTGAAGCTTTCTTT.

V usage is TRBV11-2 and J usage is TRBJ2-1; D perhaps matches TRBD1 (6 bases). Trimming stripped 0 bases from V and 7 bases from J, with 13 bases between. Germline CDR1 reads SGHAT; CDR2 reads FQNNGV. CDR3 length: 15 amino acids. The CDR3 protein is CASSLDPGDVNEQFF. The CDR3 bases are TGTGCCAGCAGCTTAGATCCAGGGGACGTAAATGAGCAGTTCTTC.

This chain connects TRBV7-9 to TRBJ2-5, with 7 bases matching TRBD1. Germline CDR1 and CDR2: SEHNR and FQNEAQ (reference sequence). This CDR3 is 14 amino acids long. Germline trimming cut 4 bases from V and 0 bases from J; bases unmatched to any gene: 2. Here the CDR3 reads CASSWGQNQETQYF. DNA for the CDR3: TGTGCCAGCAGCTGGGGACAGAACCAAGAGACCCAGTACTTC. The whole variable domain, filled in from reference TRBV7-9 and TRBJ2-5, reads DTGVSQNPRHKITKRGQNVTFRCDPISEHNRLYWYRQTLGQGPEFLTYFQNEAQLEKSRLLSDRFSAERPKGSFSTLEIQRTEQGDSAMYLCASSWGQNQETQYFGPGTRLLVL.

The rearrangement uses TRBV7-9 and TRBJ2-5; TRBD1 agrees at 9 bases. CDR3 length: 14 residues. CDR1 and CDR2 from the germline V gene are SEHNR and FQNEAQ (reference sequence). V lost 5 bases, J lost 3 bases, and 4 bases stayed unmatched. The CDR3 region is CASSRDRAKETQYF. The CDR3 DNA is TGTGCCAGCAGCCGGGACAGGGCAAAAGAGACCCAGTACTTC.

Here the CDR3 reads CAWSVKLTMNTEAFF. The DNA for the CDR3 is TGTGCCTGGAGTGTAAAGCTCACCATGAACACTGAAGCTTTCTTT. The V and J genes are TRBV30 and TRBJ1-1; D remains ambiguous. Germline-derived CDR1 and CDR2 are GTSNPN and SVGIG (reference sequence). There are 15 residues in the CDR3. The V end was cut by 0 bases, the J end by 0 bases, with 11 bases between.

The genes are TRBV28 and TRBJ1-2; 7 bases map to TRBD1. Losses at the gene ends were 5 bases for V and 3 bases for J; bases not matched to a gene: 6. From germline, CDR1 is MDHEN and CDR2 SYDVKM. CDR3 length: 14 amino acids. For the CDR3, the DNA is TGTGCCAGCAGTCCAGACAGGGTCCACTATGGCTACACCTTC. As protein: CASSPDRVHYGYTF.

The rearrangement joins TRBV7-9 to TRBJ1-3; 11 bases agree with TRBD1. V was clipped by 6 bases and J by 1 base; unmatched bases: 5. This CDR3 region has 16 residues. CDR1 and CDR2 from the germline V gene are SEHNR and FQNEAQ (reference sequence). CDR3 loop: CASRTGTGGSGNTIYF. The CDR3 DNA reads TGTGCCAGCAGGACCGGGACAGGGGGATCTGGAAACACCATATATTTT.

The V call is TRBV6-5, the J call TRBJ1-1; perhaps TRBD1 as D (5 bases). The CDR3 contains 13 residues. From germline, CDR1 is MNHEY and CDR2 SVGAGI. V lost 7 bases, J lost 5 bases, and 14 bases lay in between. Here the CDR3 DNA reads TGTGCCAGCACTCCCCGGCGGGGGACTGAAGCTTTCTTT. It translates to CASTPRRGTEAFF.

V and J are TRBV5-1 and TRBJ2-6; D is unclear. The CDR3 consists of 15 residues. Deletions cut 0 bases from V and 1 base from J, with 5 bases between. Germline values: CDR1 SGHRS, CDR2 YFSETQ. CDR3: CASSLVQSGANVLTF. CDR3 DNA: TGCGCCAGCAGCTTGGTTCAGTCTGGGGCCAACGTCCTGACTTTC.

As to this clone: Other DNA sequences within the sample encode an identical CDR3. The chain couples TRBV9 to TRBJ2-1, with D possibly matching TRBD2 (5 bases). The V gene lost 0 bases and the J gene lost 1 base, with 8 bases spanning the gap. CDR3 size: 15 residues. Germline V gene data show CDR1 as SGDLS and CDR2 as YYNGEE. In DNA form, the CDR3 reads TGTGCCAGCAGCGTAGACGGAGGTTCCTACAATGAGCAGTTCTTC. Translating gives CASSVDGGSYNEQFF.

The chain couples TRBV4-3 to TRBJ2-5, with 8 positions matching TRBD1. The CDR3 consists of 20 residues. CDR1 LGHNA and CDR2 YSLEER come from the germline V gene. Germline trimming cut 0 bases from V and 2 bases from J; bases unmatched to any gene: 17. CDR3 sequence (DNA): TGCGCCAGCAGCCAAGATCGCTTTGGGCTGCCGGGACAGGCTCAAGAGACCCAGTACTTC. It codes for CASSQDRFGLPGQAQETQYF.

The chain links TRBV5-4 to TRBJ2-7, with 11 positions matching TRBD1. Germline lookup yields CDR1 SGHNT and CDR2 YYREEE (reference sequence). This CDR3 has 14 residues. After removal of 2 bases from V and 4 bases from J, the junction contained 2 bases not matched to a gene. CDR3 nucleotides: TGTGCCAGCAGCTTCGGGACAGGGGGATACGAGCAGTACTTC. This translates into CASSFGTGGYEQYF.

The J gene is TRBJ2-5, the V gene TRBV5-1; 7 bases match TRBD2. The CDR3 sequence is 13 residues long. The germline gives CDR1 SGHRS, CDR2 YFSETQ. After removal of 0 bases from V and 7 bases from J, the junction contained 3 bases not matched to a gene. CDR3 loop: CASSLEASGTQYF. In DNA form, the CDR3 reads TGCGCCAGCAGCTTGGAGGCTAGCGGGACCCAGTACTTC.

The chain couples TRBV5-6 to TRBJ2-1; 9 bases are shared with TRBD2. Germline V CDR1 and CDR2: SGHDT, YYEEEE. The CDR3 is 15 amino acids. The V segment lost 5 bases and the J segment 5 bases; nucleotides outside the gene matches: 8. DNA for the CDR3: TGTGCCAGCAGTTTCCTAGCGGGGTTCGACAATGAGCAGTTCTTC. Its translation is CASSFLAGFDNEQFF.

V gene TRBV6-1 combines with J gene TRBJ1-6, with D possibly TRBD1 on 5 matching bases. Germline CDR1 reads MNHNS; CDR2 reads SASEGT. Trimming pared 0 bases from V and 2 bases from J, leaving 8 bases between. This CDR3 contains 16 residues. CDR3 nucleotide sequence: TGTGCCAGCAGTGAAGCGAAGACAGCCTATAATTCACCCCTCCACTTT. It specifies CASSEAKTAYNSPLHF.

Remarks on this clone: A junction boundary mismatches the germline segment, possibly from a read error. The gene calls are TRBV5-1 and TRBJ2-5, with TRBD1 matching over 8 bases. This CDR3 contains 14 residues. The germline V gene has CDR1 SGHRS and CDR2 YFSETQ. The CDR3: CASSSTGALGWGHF. CDR3 coding DNA: TGCGCCAGCAGCTCGACAGGGGCGTTAGGGTGGGGACACTTC.

The chain employs TRBV2 and TRBJ1-5; TRBD1 matches 7 bases. J lost 7 bases, V lost 2 bases, and 8 bases had no gene match. The CDR3 spans 15 residues. Germline V gene lookup returns CDR1 SNHLY and CDR2 FYNNEI. CDR3 DNA: TGTGCCAGCAGTGAACAGGGGGGAGTAGGACAGCCCCAGCATTTT. Protein product: CASSEQGGVGQPQHF.

V gene TRBV7-2 combines with J gene TRBJ2-1, with TRBD2 matching over 8 bases. This CDR3 is 16 amino acids long. Germline CDR1 is SGHTA and CDR2 is FQGNSA. V lost 7 bases and J lost 4; bases outside the gene matches: 12. Here the CDR3 reads CASNPTSRGGYNEQFF. CDR3 sequence (DNA): TGTGCCAGCAACCCAACTAGTCGGGGGGGATACAATGAGCAGTTCTTC.

The rearrangement uses TRBV28 and TRBJ1-1; weak D call: TRBD1 (6 bases). The CDR3 spans 13 residues. Germline-derived CDR1 and CDR2 are MDHEN and SYDVKM. Trimming took off 5 bases at V and 10 bases at J, with 17 bases between the two ends. CDR3 coding DNA: TGTGCCAGCAGTGGCCTCAGGGGTACCGTAGCTTTCTTT. Residues: CASSGLRGTVAFF.

V and J are TRBV13 and TRBJ1-2; no firm D call. V gave up 3 bases and J gave up 7 bases, with 15 bases separating them. Per the germline V gene, CDR1 is PRHDT and CDR2 is FYEKMQ (reference sequence). The CDR3 runs to 14 residues. In nucleotides, the CDR3 is TGTGCCAGCAGCTTCTTTCACCGACATCCTGGCTACACCTTC. This encodes CASSFFHRHPGYTF.